The sequence of this T cell receptor (beta chain) was determined in a study of blood T cell repertoires in COVID-19. Across the study: The study drew acute and convalescent COVID-19 samples from the United States, Italy and Spain. T cells, B-cell-depleted T cells, or PBMCs supplied cDNA or gDNA.

In the original workflow: Nucleated cell counts were estimated from reference gene primer amplification. Method: immunoSEQ multiplex PCR; TCRdb's copy keeps in-frame clones and lacks some. The V and J calls and clone size come from that table; D and trimming were worked out from the DNA. The sample contains 160,000 or so clones, approximately 84% of which appear only once. The length of the CDR3 is 13 residues. The V gene lost 11 bases and the J gene lost 0 bases, with 13 bases spanning the gap. Germline-derived CDR1 and CDR2 are MNHEY and SMNVEV (reference sequence). The receptor was derived from a woman older than 75 with acute or convalescent COVID-19. This chain links TRBV27 with TRBJ1-1, with a weak D call TRBD1 (5 bases). The sample was peripheral blood. The CDR3 region is CASGHYMNTEAFF. CDR3 in DNA: TGTGCCTCAGGACACTACATGAACACTGAAGCTTTCTTT.